Sequencing of this T cell receptor (beta chain) was carried out in a study of T cell repertoires in cytomegalovirus infection. TCRdb re-called the reads with MiXCR, one entry per CDR3 protein. The data contain about 270,000 distinct CDR3 sequences, around 20% of them singletons. As concerns this clonotype: Antigen specificity is unknown.

The CDR3 extends over 17 amino acids. Trimming took 3 bases from V and 0 from J; bases not matched to a gene: 7. The V gene's germline CDR1 is MGHRA and CDR2 YSYEKL. The specimen was cultured PBMCs, collected from culture after CMV antigen stimulation. The receptor's source is a human donor in good health (CMV status not recorded). Some clones in this sample may be carry-over from other donors' samples. The chain uses TRBV4-1 and TRBJ2-1; the match to TRBD2 covers 8 bases. CDR3 region: CASSQGLDRSSYNEQFF. Written as DNA, the CDR3 is TGCGCCAGCAGCCAGGGACTAGACCGAAGCTCCTACAATGAGCAGTTCTTC.